This T cell receptor (beta chain) was found in a study of shared clonotypes between healthy human individuals. CDR3 length: 15 amino acids. In germline, CDR1 is SGHRS, CDR2 YFSETQ. V lost 2 bases, J lost 8 bases, and 7 bases stayed unmatched. Only in-frame clones appear in the TCRdb table, and some are missing; sequencing was by immunoSEQ multiplex PCR. The sample holds about 670,000 clones, 60% to 80% seen once. Sequences were obtained from memory CD4+ T cells sorted from blood. Regarding subset: CD45RA-negative fraction. The chain is built from TRBV5-1 and TRBJ2-1, with 10 bases lining up with TRBD2. This sequence originates from a woman between 25 and 40 years old in good health. The DNA of the CDR3 is TGCGCCAGCAGCTTAACGGCTAGCGGGAGTGATGAGCAGTTCTTC. Its translation is CASSLTASGSDEQFF.